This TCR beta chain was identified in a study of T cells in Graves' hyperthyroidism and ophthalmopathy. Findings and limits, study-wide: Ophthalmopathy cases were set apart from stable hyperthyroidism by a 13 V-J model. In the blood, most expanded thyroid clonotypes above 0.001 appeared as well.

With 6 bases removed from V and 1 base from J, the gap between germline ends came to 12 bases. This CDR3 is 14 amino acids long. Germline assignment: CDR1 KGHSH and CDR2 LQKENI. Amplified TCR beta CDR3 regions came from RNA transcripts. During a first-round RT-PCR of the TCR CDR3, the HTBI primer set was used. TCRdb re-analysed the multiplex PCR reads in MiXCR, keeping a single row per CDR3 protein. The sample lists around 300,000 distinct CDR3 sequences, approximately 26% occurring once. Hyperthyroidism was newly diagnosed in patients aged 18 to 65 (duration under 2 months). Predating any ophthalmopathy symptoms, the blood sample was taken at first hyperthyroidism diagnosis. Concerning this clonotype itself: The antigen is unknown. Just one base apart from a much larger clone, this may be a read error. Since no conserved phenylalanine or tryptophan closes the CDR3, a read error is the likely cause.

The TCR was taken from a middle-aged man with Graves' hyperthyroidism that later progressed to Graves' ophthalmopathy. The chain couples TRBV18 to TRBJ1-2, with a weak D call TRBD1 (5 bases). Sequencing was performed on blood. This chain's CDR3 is CASSLEGINYGYTS. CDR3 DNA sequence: TGTGCCAGCTCCCTTGAGGGGATTAACTATGGCTACACCTCC.